Sequencing of this TCR beta chain was carried out in a study of T-cell memory formation after mild COVID-19. Study in general: TCR clusters were mostly confined to one donor each.

cDNA libraries for TCR alpha and TCR beta, carrying sample barcodes and UMIs, came from 5'RACE with constant-segment primers. Each CDR3 protein gets one entry after TCRdb re-called the 5' RACE reads with MiXCR. The sample carries 280,000 or so distinct CDR3 sequences, around 17% recorded once. Overall study findings and caveats: What remained unconfirmed was the SARS-CoV-2 specificity of second-wave clones peaking on day 37.

Germline CDR1 reads SQVTM; CDR2 reads ANQGSEA. The CDR3 runs 12 residues. V was pared by 3 bases and J by 9 bases, with 14 bases between. This clonotype has a handful of counts. Its matching antigen is unknown. The V gene is TRBV29-1, the J gene TRBJ1-1; D is uncertain. The TCR was taken from a young man who had mild COVID-19 (a few samples of this study predate the infection). Cell type and time point are not known. Material: PBMCs or a T cell subset sorted from them (not recorded which). The CDR3 bases are TGCAGCGTTGAGGTAGTCGGTAAACAAGCTTTCTTT. Encoded protein: CSVEVVGKQAFF.